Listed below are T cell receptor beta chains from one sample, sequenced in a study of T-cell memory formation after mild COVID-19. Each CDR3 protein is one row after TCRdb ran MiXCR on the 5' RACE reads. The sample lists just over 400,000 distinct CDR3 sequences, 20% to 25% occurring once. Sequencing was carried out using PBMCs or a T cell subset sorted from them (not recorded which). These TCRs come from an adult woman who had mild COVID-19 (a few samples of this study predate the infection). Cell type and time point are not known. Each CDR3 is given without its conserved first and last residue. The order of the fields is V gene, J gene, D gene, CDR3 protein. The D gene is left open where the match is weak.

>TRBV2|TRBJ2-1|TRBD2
ASSPLAGGGYNEQF
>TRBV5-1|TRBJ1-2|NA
ASYRDFGYGYT
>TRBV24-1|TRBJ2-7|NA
ATSSAWGRSNEQY
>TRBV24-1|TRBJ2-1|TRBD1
ATSGRTGGRKDNEQF
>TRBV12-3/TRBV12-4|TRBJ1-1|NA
ASSLSLSGFTEAF
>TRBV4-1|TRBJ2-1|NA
ASSQDRGPWNEQF
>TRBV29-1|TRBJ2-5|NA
SASAREGETQY
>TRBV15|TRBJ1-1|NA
ATSRVQGWAF
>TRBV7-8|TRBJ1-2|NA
ASSLDVGSYGYT
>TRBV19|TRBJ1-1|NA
ASSRQNKNTEAF
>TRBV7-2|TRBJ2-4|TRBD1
ASSLSPGQKNIQY
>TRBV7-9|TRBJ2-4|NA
ASSYVGLAKNIQY
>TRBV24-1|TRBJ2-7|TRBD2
ATSDGLAASYEQY
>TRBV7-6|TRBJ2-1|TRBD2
ASSLEDGTRQF
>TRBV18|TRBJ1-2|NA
ASSGGMNYGYT
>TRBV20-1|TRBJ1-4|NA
SARDAGVGTNEKLF
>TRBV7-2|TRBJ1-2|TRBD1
ASSLGTRDSYT
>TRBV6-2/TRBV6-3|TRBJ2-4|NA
ASSYRHLAKNIQY
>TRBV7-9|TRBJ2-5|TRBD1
ASSPGDRALKETQY
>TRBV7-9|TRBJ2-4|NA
ASRGAGGPSPVQY
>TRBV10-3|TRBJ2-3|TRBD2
AISDLDPNTSGRASTDTQY
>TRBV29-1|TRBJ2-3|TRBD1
SVDRTGASTDTQY
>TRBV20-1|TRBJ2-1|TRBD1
SAPTGGRDEQF
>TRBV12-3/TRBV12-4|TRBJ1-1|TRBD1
ASRPYQGATEAF
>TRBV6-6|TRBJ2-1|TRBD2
ASRTSGVEYNEQF
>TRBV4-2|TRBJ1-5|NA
ASSQTGTSNQPQH
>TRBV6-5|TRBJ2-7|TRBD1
ASSSLDRAEQY
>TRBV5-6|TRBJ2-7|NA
ASSSRGGGEQY
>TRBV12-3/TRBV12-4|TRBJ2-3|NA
ASSRLTSTDTQY
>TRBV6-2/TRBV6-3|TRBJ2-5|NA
ASSSLTHGGETQY
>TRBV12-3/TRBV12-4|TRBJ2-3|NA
ASSLWAGLTDTKY
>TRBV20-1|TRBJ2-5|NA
SARVGLPQETQY
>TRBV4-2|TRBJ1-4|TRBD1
ASSQEWGQAAWGEKLF
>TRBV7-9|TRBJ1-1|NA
ASSLAPWLTEAF
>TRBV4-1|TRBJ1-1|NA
ASSHTQNREAF
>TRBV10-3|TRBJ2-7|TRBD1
AISDRDRLGT
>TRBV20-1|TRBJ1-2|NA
SASPIPVFSDGYT
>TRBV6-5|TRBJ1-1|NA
ASSYETGVPEAF
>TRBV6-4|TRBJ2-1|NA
ASSPSGVTSEQF